This T cell receptor beta chain was sequenced during a study of T cells in narcolepsy. CDR1 is SGHRS and CDR2 is YFSETQ in the germline V gene. Deletions cut 0 bases from V and 5 bases from J, with 5 bases between. The CDR3 extends over 12 amino acids. Sequenced by immunoSEQ multiplex PCR; TCRdb stores in-frame clones only, minus some. The sample consists of 20,000 to 30,000 clones, 50% to 65% of them appearing once. Points from the study as a whole: No autoreactive T cell clone sequences appeared in some memory CD4+ repertoires. Autoreactive HCRT-specific and TRIB2-specific clonotypes were marked in same-patient CSF-versus-blood CD4+ comparisons.

As concerns this clone: The antigen is unknown.

The sequencing sample was made of memory (CD45RA-) CD4+ T cells from blood. This sequence originates from a human donor in good health. This sequence joins TRBV5-1 and TRBJ1-2, with a weak D call TRBD1 (5 bases). Written as DNA, the CDR3 is TGCGCCAGCAGCTTGGAGGGGTATGGCTACACCTTC. Protein product: CASSLEGYGYTF.